This T cell receptor (beta chain) was obtained from a study of spatial heterogeneity in lung cancer. On the study more broadly: Donation came from some 72 patients with untreated early-stage non-small cell lung cancer. Sequences of the beta chain were consistently detected in greater numbers than alpha-chain sequences. In raw reads, more than eight appearances on average were recorded for each unique TCR and UMI combination. Taken at a median of about 2 years after resection, follow-up PBMC samples underwent sequencing when available.

TCRdb passed the 5' RACE reads through MiXCR, listing each CDR3 protein once. This sample carries more than 95,000 distinct CDR3 sequences, 12% of them seen once, and the ten largest clones take around 16%. The time point is: blood at routine non-recurrence follow-up after resection. Extraction of whole RNA from tumor, nontumor lung or frozen PBMC preceded unsorted sequencing. CDR3 size: 18 residues. Germline V lookup: CDR1 SEHNR, CDR2 FQNEAQ (reference sequence). V lost 5 bases to trimming and J lost 7 bases; unmatched junction nucleotides: 20. This clonotype was seen many times. Sequencing was performed on PBMCs, taken at follow-up. The V gene is TRBV7-9, the J gene TRBJ2-4; 7 bases agree with TRBD2. The TCR sequence derives from a male donor with early-stage non-small cell lung cancer. CDR3 nucleotide sequence: TGTGCCAGCAGCGCTCTAGTGGGTCGACGGGGGGACGTGAACATTCAGTACTTC. This encodes CASSALVGRRGDVNIQYF.